The 8 T cell receptor beta chains listed next were all sequenced from one sample in a study of CD8+ T cells in alopecia areata. Peripheral blood and lesional scalp punch biopsies came from alopecia areata patients. After isolation, RNA underwent reverse transcription to generate cDNA as the sequencing template. Clones were read by immunoSEQ multiplex PCR, and TCRdb kept only the in-frame ones, dropping some. The data contain about 14,000 clones, about 60% of them singletons. The sample consisted of skin, taken at week 0. These receptor sequences come from a human donor with alopecia areata.

The chain is built from TRBV6-6 and TRBJ2-5, with 8 positions matching TRBD2. The CDR3 runs 13 residues. Germline-derived CDR1 and CDR2 are MNHNY and SVGAGI (reference sequence). The junction had 1 base not matched to a gene; V was cut back by 6 bases and J by 1 base. The CDR3 sequence is CASSGLAQETQYF. The CDR3 coding sequence is TGTGCCAGCAGCGGACTAGCCCAAGAGACCCAGTACTTC.

A few counts support this clone. This chain connects TRBV28 to TRBJ2-7, with 13 bases that match TRBD2. Germline V gene data show CDR1 as MDHEN and CDR2 as SYDVKM. CDR3 length equals 15 residues. V lost 3 bases, J lost 9 bases, and 8 bases stayed unmatched. The CDR3 DNA follows: TGTGCCAGCAGTTTCGAGACTAGCGGGGGGAGGAGGCAGTACTTC. It is translated as CASSFETSGGRRQYF.

This clone was detected only a few times. The rearrangement uses TRBV30 and TRBJ1-1, with TRBD1 matching over 7 bases. The V and J ends lost 7 bases and 9 bases, in that order; junction bases with no gene match: 11. Germline V lookup: CDR1 GTSNPN, CDR2 SVGIG (reference sequence). CDR3 length: 12 residues. The CDR3: CASPFRTGQAFF. Here the CDR3 DNA reads TGTGCCTCCCCTTTTCGGACAGGTCAAGCTTTCTTT.

This clone has more than one count but fewer than ten. The V and J genes are TRBV11-1 and TRBJ2-1, with TRBD2 matching 7 bases. CDR1 SGHAT and CDR2 FQDESV come from the germline V gene (reference sequence). This CDR3 spans 14 amino acids. Trimming took 2 bases from V and 7 from J; bases not matched to a gene: 5. The CDR3 is CASSLSGNRNEQFF. CDR3 coding DNA: TGTGCCAGCAGCTTAAGCGGGAATAGGAATGAGCAGTTCTTC.

In its sample, this clone was seen a few times. The chain links TRBV10-3 to TRBJ2-3; D is ambiguous. In germline, CDR1 is ENHRY, CDR2 SYGVKD. Deletions cut 2 bases from V and 11 bases from J, with 11 bases between. This CDR3 is 12 amino acids long. The CDR3 nucleotides read TGTGCCATCAGTGAGAGAAGGTGGGAGCAGTATTTT. Translating it yields CAISERRWEQYF.

The gene calls are TRBV5-6 and TRBJ1-1; tentative D call: TRBD1 (6 bases). The CDR3 extends over 14 amino acids. From germline, CDR1 is SGHDT and CDR2 YYEEEE. V lost 2 bases and J 4 bases, leaving 12 bases between the germline ends. CDR3 loop: CASSFDRRPTEAFF. As DNA, the CDR3 is TGTGCCAGCAGCTTCGACAGGCGGCCCACTGAAGCTTTCTTT.

The V and J genes are TRBV30 and TRBJ2-7; the D gene is possibly TRBD2 (6 bases). V lost 2 bases and J lost 0, with 17 bases in between. There are 16 residues in the CDR3. CDR1 is GTSNPN and CDR2 is SVGIG in the germline V gene (reference sequence). The CDR3 sequence: CAWSPRGTASSYEQYF. As DNA, the CDR3 is TGTGCCTGGAGTCCCCGCGGGACGGCGAGCTCCTACGAGCAGTACTTC.

The chain recombines TRBV9 with TRBJ1-4; possible D gene TRBD1, 6 bases. The CDR3 covers 15 residues. With 0 bases removed from V and 7 bases from J, the gap between germline ends came to 13 bases. The germline gives CDR1 SGDLS, CDR2 YYNGEE. The CDR3 nucleotides are TGTGCCAGCAGCGTAGAACCAGGGGTGGCTGAAAAACTGTTTTTT. Translation gives CASSVEPGVAEKLFF.